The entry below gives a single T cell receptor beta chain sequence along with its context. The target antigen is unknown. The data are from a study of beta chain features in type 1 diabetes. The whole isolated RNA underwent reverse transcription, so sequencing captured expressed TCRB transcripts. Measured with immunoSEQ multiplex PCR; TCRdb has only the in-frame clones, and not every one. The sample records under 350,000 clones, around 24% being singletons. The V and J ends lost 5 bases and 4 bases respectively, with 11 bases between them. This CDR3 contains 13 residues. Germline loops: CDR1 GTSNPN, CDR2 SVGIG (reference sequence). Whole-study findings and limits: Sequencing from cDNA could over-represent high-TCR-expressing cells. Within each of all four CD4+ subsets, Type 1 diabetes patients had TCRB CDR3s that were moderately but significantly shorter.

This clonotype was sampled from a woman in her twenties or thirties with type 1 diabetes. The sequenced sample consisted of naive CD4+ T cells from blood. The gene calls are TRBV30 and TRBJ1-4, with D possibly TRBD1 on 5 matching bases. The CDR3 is CAWAGSYNEKLFF. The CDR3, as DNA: TGTGCCTGGGCAGGGTCCTATAATGAAAAACTGTTTTTT.